These 14 T cell receptor beta chains were all obtained from the same sample, sequenced in a study of blood T cell repertoires in COVID-19. Using immunoSEQ multiplex PCR, the repertoire was profiled, and TCRdb retains in-frame clones only, with some absent. The data hold approximately 100,000 clones, with around 85% observed a single time. Sequenced: peripheral blood. All receptors derive from a human donor in a cohort sampled during active COVID-19.

The chain carries TRBV2 and TRBJ1-6; a possible D gene is TRBD1 (6 bases). This CDR3 is 12 amino acids long. Germline assignment: CDR1 SNHLY and CDR2 FYNNEI. V dropped 9 bases and J dropped 7 bases, with 10 bases sitting between them. The CDR3 is CARQGTNSPLHF. The DNA of the CDR3 is TGTGCCAGACAGGGTACGAATTCACCCCTCCACTTT.

The rearrangement uses TRBV7-3 and TRBJ2-3; 8 bases are shared with TRBD2. The V segment lost 2 bases and the J segment 3 bases; nucleotides outside the gene matches: 1. In germline, CDR1 is SGHTA, CDR2 FQGTGA. The CDR3 extends over 14 amino acids. The CDR3 loop reads CASSLAGGTDTQYF. The CDR3 nucleotides are TGTGCCAGCAGCTTAGCGGGAGGTACAGATACGCAGTATTTT.

V usage is TRBV6-5 and J usage is TRBJ1-2; tentative D call: TRBD1 (5 bases). The CDR3 is made up of 14 amino acids. Germline V gene data show CDR1 as MNHEY and CDR2 as SVGAGI. V shed 6 bases and J shed 1 base, with 12 bases lying between them. CDR3 residues: CASSPGLVNYGYTF. The CDR3 coding sequence is TGTGCCAGCAGCCCGGGACTCGTTAACTATGGCTACACCTTC.

V gene TRBV30 combines with J gene TRBJ1-5, with 10 bases that match TRBD1. V lost 4 bases, J lost 5 bases, and 8 bases stayed unmatched. This CDR3 region has 15 residues. Germline V gene sequence: CDR1 GTSNPN, CDR2 SVGIG (reference sequence). CDR3 DNA: TGTGCCTGGACCACCCAGACAGGGGGCCATCAGCCCCAGCATTTT. It translates to CAWTTQTGGHQPQHF.

CDR3 loop: CASSLTGTERYEQYF. CDR3 nucleotide sequence: TGCGCCAGCAGCTTGACCGGGACAGAGAGGTACGAGCAGTACTTC. The rearrangement links TRBV5-1 to TRBJ2-7, with 7 bases aligning to TRBD1. The junction had 8 bases not matched to a gene; V was cut back by 1 base and J by 4 bases. The germline V gene encodes CDR1 SGHRS and CDR2 YFSETQ. This CDR3 has 15 residues.

The chain links TRBV7-2 to TRBJ1-2, with D perhaps matching TRBD1 (6 bases). With 5 bases removed from V and 8 bases from J, the gap between germline ends came to 24 bases. Germline CDR1 reads SGHTA; CDR2 reads FQGNSA. The CDR3 sequence is 16 residues long. CDR3 coding DNA: TGTGCCAGCAGCAATACCATAGGACAGTCCCGGAGAGGCTACACCTTC. Amino acids: CASSNTIGQSRRGYTF.

The chain links TRBV7-2 to TRBJ2-1; 7 nucleotides match TRBD2. The J segment lost 8 bases and the V segment lost 2 bases, leaving 9 bases of the junction unmatched. The CDR3 runs 15 residues. Germline V gives CDR1 SGHTA, CDR2 FQGNSA. The CDR3 spells CASSLLGEGLDEQFF. Written as DNA, the CDR3 is TGTGCCAGCAGCTTACTGGGGGAGGGCCTCGATGAGCAGTTCTTC.

This clone was counted between two and nine times. The chain recombines TRBV11-2 with TRBJ2-2; D is ambiguous. The CDR3 runs to 12 residues. V lost 5 bases to trimming and J lost 6 bases, with 7 bases between them. The germline V gene has CDR1 SGHAT and CDR2 FQNNGV. CDR3 DNA sequence: TGTGCCAGCAGCCGAGGTGCCGGGGAGCTGTTTTTT. It translates to CASSRGAGELFF.

The chain combines TRBV7-3 with TRBJ2-1; TRBD2 is a possible D gene (5 bases). The CDR3 extends over 18 amino acids. Deletions cut 1 base from V and 3 bases from J, with 19 bases between. Per the germline V gene, CDR1 is SGHTA and CDR2 is FQGTGA. The chain's CDR3 is CASSLRAAARPGYNEQFF. CDR3 bases: TGTGCCAGCAGCTTAAGAGCGGCAGCCCGACCCGGCTACAATGAGCAGTTCTTC.

V and J are TRBV4-3 and TRBJ2-7, with D possibly matching TRBD1 (5 bases). Germline CDR1 LGHNA, CDR2 YSLEER. Trimming cost V 0 bases and J 6 bases, with 15 bases left between them. The CDR3 is made up of 15 amino acids. The CDR3 region is CASSQEAGRAGEQYF. The DNA for the CDR3 is TGCGCCAGCAGCCAAGAAGCCGGCAGGGCCGGCGAGCAGTACTTC.

This clone occurred once. The chain combines TRBV7-3 with TRBJ2-5; weak D call: TRBD2 (6 bases). Germline V gives CDR1 SGHTA, CDR2 FQGTGA. V was pared by 1 base and J by 3 bases, with 15 bases between. The CDR3 loop spans 16 amino acids. CDR3 nucleotides: TGTGCCAGCAGCTTAAATCCTAGCGAACCCAAAGAGACCCAGTACTTC. This gives the protein CASSLNPSEPKETQYF.

This clone was counted a single time. The chain joins TRBV6-5 to TRBJ2-1; D is unresolved. Per germline, CDR1 MNHEY and CDR2 SVGAGI. The V end lost 5 bases, the J end lost 13 bases, and 15 bases lay between the germline ends. The length of the CDR3 is 12 residues. CDR3 sequence (DNA): TGTGCCAGCAGTCTGACTGCGGTGGAACAGTTCTTC. Translation: CASSLTAVEQFF.

The chain employs TRBV5-1 and TRBJ1-5; D not resolved. V was trimmed by 0 bases and J by 4 bases, leaving 11 bases between them. There are 15 residues in the CDR3. The germline gives CDR1 SGHRS, CDR2 YFSETQ. In DNA, the CDR3 is TGCGCCAGCAGCTTGGATCTGAGTCAAAATCAGCCCCAGCATTTT. Its protein product is CASSLDLSQNQPQHF.

The rearrangement links TRBV7-3 to TRBJ2-3; TRBD2 matches at 16 bases. Per the germline V gene, CDR1 is SGHTA and CDR2 is FQGTGA. The CDR3 covers 18 residues. After removal of 4 bases from V and 6 bases from J, the junction contained 10 bases not matched to a gene. The CDR3 is CASSSGLAGGTRADTQYF. The CDR3 DNA sequence: TGTGCCAGCAGCTCGGGACTAGCGGGAGGGACGCGGGCCGATACGCAGTATTTT.